This T cell receptor beta chain came from a study of tumor-infiltrating lymphocytes in primary liver carcinoma. Study-wide context: Cases comprised patients with primary liver carcinoma who received surgical resection. The tumors ranged from roughly 4.2 to 11 cm across and fell within stage T1-T3 N0M0.

This clonotype was detected only once. The antigen is undetermined. Broader study findings: In the absence of sorting, bulk samples left CD4+ and CD8+ repertoires uncompared.

They got blood RNA out of unsorted whole blood and also pulled out germline DNA. The CDR3 is 15 residues long. The germline V and J ends were trimmed by 0 bases and 0 bases, with 6 bases remaining between them. From germline, CDR1 is LNHNV and CDR2 YYDKDF (reference sequence). Starting from approximately 470 ng of total RNA, TCR beta cDNA was produced with a primer in the constant region. Three nested multiplex PCR rounds, a slightly modified ARM-PCR method, built the TCR beta libraries. The opening two PCR rounds, around 10 cycles each, paired TRBV1-TRBV30 forward primers with a C-beta reverse primer. MiXCR, applied by TCRdb to the multiplex PCR reads, yields one record per CDR3 protein. The repertoire consists of 300,000 to 350,000 distinct CDR3 sequences, with 65% occurring once and the leading ten covering about 6.3%.

The chain combines TRBV15 with TRBJ2-4; D remains ambiguous. This receptor was taken from a man in his forties with primary liver carcinoma and hepatitis B virus infection. Specimen: peripheral blood. This chain's CDR3 is CATSRDQSAKNIQYF. CDR3 DNA: TGTGCCACCAGCAGAGATCAATCAGCCAAAAACATTCAGTACTTC.